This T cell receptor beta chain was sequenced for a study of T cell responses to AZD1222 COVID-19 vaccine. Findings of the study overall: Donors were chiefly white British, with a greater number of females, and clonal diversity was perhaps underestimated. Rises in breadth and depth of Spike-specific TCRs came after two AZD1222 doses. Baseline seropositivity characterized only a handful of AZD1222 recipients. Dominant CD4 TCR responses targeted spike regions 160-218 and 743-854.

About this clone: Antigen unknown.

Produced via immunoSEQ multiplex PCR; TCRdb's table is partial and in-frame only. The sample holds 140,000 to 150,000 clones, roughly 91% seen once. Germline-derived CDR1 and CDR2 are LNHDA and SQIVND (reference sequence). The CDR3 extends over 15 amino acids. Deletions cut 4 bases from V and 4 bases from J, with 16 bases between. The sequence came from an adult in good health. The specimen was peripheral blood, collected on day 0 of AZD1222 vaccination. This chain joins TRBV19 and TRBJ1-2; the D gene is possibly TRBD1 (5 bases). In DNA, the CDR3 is TGTGCCAGTAGTACTACAGGAGTCCCTACCTATGGCTACACCTTC. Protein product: CASSTTGVPTYGYTF.